These T cell receptor beta chains were read from a single sample in a study of response to subunit inactivated influenza vaccine. TCRdb reanalysed the RT-PCR reads using MiXCR and keeps one entry per CDR3 protein. The sample contains hundreds of thousands of distinct CDR3 sequences, approximately 15% of which appear only once. The sample here was PBMCs from blood, taken roughly 2 weeks before vaccination. These receptors all come from a man in his fifties who received an inactivated influenza vaccine. The CDR3 runs from the conserved cysteine through the conserved F or W. Each record gives: D gene, V gene, clone size, J gene, CDR3 DNA, CDR3 protein. D genes are given only for firm matches. For some rows the clone size is stated as once, few or many, or as a class when expanded; others skip it.

D: -; V: TRBV28; size: few; J: TRBJ2-7; DNA: TGTGCCAGCAGAGGGGACCACGGGGAGCAGTACTTC; CDR3: CASRGDHGEQYF
D: -; V: TRBV6-1; size: -; J: TRBJ2-1; DNA: TGTGCCAGCAGTCAATTCCCGTTCCGGGTTCAACTTGCCTACAATGAGCAGTTCTTC; CDR3: CASSQFPFRVQLAYNEQFF
D: TRBD1; V: TRBV18; size: -; J: TRBJ2-3; DNA: TGTGCCAGCTCACCGGTCCAGGGGGCGGGCACAGATACGCAGTATTTT; CDR3: CASSPVQGAGTDTQYF
D: -; V: TRBV12-3/TRBV12-4; size: many; J: TRBJ1-4; DNA: TGTGCCAGCAGTTTAGAGACCACCAAAGGAAAACTGTTTTTT; CDR3: CASSLETTKGKLFF
D: TRBD2; V: TRBV9; size: many; J: TRBJ2-1; DNA: TGTGCCAGCAGCCCCAGCGGGAGGGCCAATGAGCAGTTCTTC; CDR3: CASSPSGRANEQFF
D: TRBD1; V: TRBV29-1; size: -; J: TRBJ1-2; DNA: TGCAGCGTTGAAGTATTTGGGACAGGGGACTATGGCTACACCTTC; CDR3: CSVEVFGTGDYGYTF
D: -; V: TRBV6-1; size: -; J: TRBJ1-5; DNA: TGTGCCAGCAGTGAAGTTGTGGGGGGGGTCAGCAATCAGCCCCAGCATTTT; CDR3: CASSEVVGGVSNQPQHF
D: -; V: TRBV5-1; size: -; J: TRBJ2-1; DNA: TGCGCCAGCAGCGTGGAGAATAGACCGATCGAGCAGTTCTTC; CDR3: CASSVENRPIEQFF
D: -; V: TRBV5-1; size: few; J: TRBJ2-7; DNA: TGCGCCAGCAGCGGCGGACGGACAACCACCTACGAGCAGTACTTC; CDR3: CASSGGRTTTYEQYF
D: -; V: TRBV7-2; size: many; J: TRBJ2-7; DNA: TGTGCCAGCAGCTCCCGGGGGGCGTACGAGCAGTACTTC; CDR3: CASSSRGAYEQYF
D: TRBD1; V: TRBV14; size: -; J: TRBJ2-1; DNA: TGTGCCAGCAGCCAAGTTCCGGACAGGGGTAATGAGCAGTTCTTC; CDR3: CASSQVPDRGNEQFF
D: -; V: TRBV3-1; size: few; J: TRBJ2-1; DNA: TGTGCCAGCAGCCAAGGTTTTAGCTTGGGTGAGCAGTTCTTC; CDR3: CASSQGFSLGEQFF
D: -; V: TRBV12-3/TRBV12-4; size: -; J: TRBJ2-5; DNA: TGTGCCAGCAGTTTAGCGTCCGGGCGTGAGACCCAGTACTTC; CDR3: CASSLASGRETQYF
D: -; V: TRBV28; size: many; J: TRBJ2-1; DNA: TGTGCCAGCAACGGGTTCGAGGGCTCCTACAATGAGCAGTTCTTC; CDR3: CASNGFEGSYNEQFF
D: -; V: TRBV24-1; size: -; J: TRBJ2-7; DNA: TGTGCCACCAGTGAATTAGCGGTTAACTCCTACGAGCAGTACTTC; CDR3: CATSELAVNSYEQYF
D: -; V: TRBV20-1; size: few; J: TRBJ1-5; DNA: TGCAGTGCTGACCGGGACCGCTTTGATCAGCCCCAGCATTTT; CDR3: CSADRDRFDQPQHF
D: -; V: TRBV6-5; size: few; J: TRBJ1-2; DNA: TGTGCCAGCAGTTACTCGATTACGGCGGACCTTAACTATGGCTACACCTTC; CDR3: CASSYSITADLNYGYTF
D: TRBD2; V: TRBV12-3/TRBV12-4; size: -; J: TRBJ2-7; DNA: TGTGCCAGCAGTCCACAACTAGCGGGAGCGTACGAGCAGTACTTC; CDR3: CASSPQLAGAYEQYF
D: -; V: TRBV10-3; size: -; J: TRBJ1-5; DNA: TGTGCCATCAGTGACCAAAGCAATCAGCCCCAGCATTTT; CDR3: CAISDQSNQPQHF
D: TRBD2; V: TRBV29-1; size: few; J: TRBJ2-3; DNA: TGCAGCGTTGACGGCCTAGCGGAGCCGTTCACAGATACGCAGTATTTT; CDR3: CSVDGLAEPFTDTQYF
D: -; V: TRBV10-3; size: -; J: TRBJ2-3; DNA: TGTGCCATCGGGGGGAGCAGCACAGATACGCAGTATTTT; CDR3: CAIGGSSTDTQYF
D: -; V: TRBV20-1; size: few; J: TRBJ2-1; DNA: TGCAGTGCTCCCATACCTTCGAGCTCCTACAATGAGCAGTTCTTC; CDR3: CSAPIPSSSYNEQFF
D: TRBD2; V: TRBV11-2; size: -; J: TRBJ2-1; DNA: TGTGCCAGCAGCTTAGTGGTAGCGGGGGTGGGGAGGAGTGATGAGCAGTTCTTC; CDR3: CASSLVVAGVGRSDEQFF
D: -; V: TRBV7-2; size: -; J: TRBJ2-5; DNA: TGTGCCAGCAGCTTATCCGGGAGAGGTCGAGAGACCCAGTACTTC; CDR3: CASSLSGRGRETQYF
D: -; V: TRBV25-1; size: few; J: TRBJ2-1; DNA: TGTGCCAGCAGTGTCCCAGGGCTCCTCAATGAGCAGTTCTTC; CDR3: CASSVPGLLNEQFF
D: -; V: TRBV3-1; size: -; J: TRBJ2-7; DNA: TGTGCCAGCAGCCAAGATGAGGGTCTAGGGTTTTACGAGCAGTACTTC; CDR3: CASSQDEGLGFYEQYF
D: -; V: TRBV15; size: -; J: TRBJ1-1; DNA: TGTGCCACCCAGGGGAGTCGGGCTGAAGCTTTCTTT; CDR3: CATQGSRAEAFF
D: TRBD1; V: TRBV10-3; size: -; J: TRBJ2-3; DNA: TGTGCCATCGGCTCCGGGACAGGGGGTAGAGATACGCAGTATTTT; CDR3: CAIGSGTGGRDTQYF
D: TRBD2; V: TRBV6-2/TRBV6-3; size: -; J: TRBJ2-7; DNA: TGTGCCAGCAGTGAGACTAGCGGAACGACCTACGAGCAGTACTTC; CDR3: CASSETSGTTYEQYF
D: TRBD2; V: TRBV15; size: -; J: TRBJ2-2; DNA: TGTGCCACCAGCAGACTTCTAGCGGGGGGCTCCGCGAACACCGGGGAGCTGTGTTTT; CDR3: CATSRLLAGGSANTGELCF
D: TRBD2; V: TRBV3-1; size: -; J: TRBJ2-5; DNA: TGTGCCAGCAGCCAAGGAGGACTAGCGGAGACCCAGTACTTC; CDR3: CASSQGGLAETQYF
D: -; V: TRBV20-1; size: few; J: TRBJ2-5; DNA: TGCAGTGCTAGTGAGACTACTCAGACCCAGTACTTC; CDR3: CSASETTQTQYF
D: -; V: TRBV2; size: many; J: TRBJ2-5; DNA: TGTGCCAGCAGTGAGGCGGAAGAGACCCAGTACTTC; CDR3: CASSEAEETQYF
D: -; V: TRBV6-5; size: few; J: TRBJ1-1; DNA: TGTGCCAGCAGTTACTCGAGTTTGTCTGACACTGAAGCTTTCTTT; CDR3: CASSYSSLSDTEAFF
D: -; V: TRBV7-9; size: -; J: TRBJ2-7; DNA: TGTGCCAGCAGCCCGACTAGGGTAGATCGCGAGCAGTACTTC; CDR3: CASSPTRVDREQYF
D: -; V: TRBV28; size: -; J: TRBJ2-2; DNA: TGTGCCAGCACCGACAGATCTCGACTAGGGAAGTCCGGGGAGCTGTTTTTT; CDR3: CASTDRSRLGKSGELFF
D: -; V: TRBV27; size: -; J: TRBJ2-5; DNA: TGTGCCAGCAGTTCGCTCGACAGATCCCATCAGACCCAGTACTTC; CDR3: CASSSLDRSHQTQYF
D: TRBD1; V: TRBV20-1; size: -; J: TRBJ2-2; DNA: TGCAGTGCCACCGGGACAGGGGGCACCGGGGAGCTGTTTTTT; CDR3: CSATGTGGTGELFF
D: TRBD1; V: TRBV20-1; size: few; J: TRBJ1-2; DNA: TGCAGTGCTATACAGGGGAGGAGTGGCTACACCTTC; CDR3: CSAIQGRSGYTF
D: -; V: TRBV20-1; size: few; J: TRBJ2-3; DNA: TGCAGTGCTAAGGGGGGCACAGATACGCAGTATTTT; CDR3: CSAKGGTDTQYF
D: TRBD2; V: TRBV7-9; size: few; J: TRBJ2-7; DNA: TGTGCCAGCAGCTACCCGGGACTAGCGTCCTACGAGCAGTACTTC; CDR3: CASSYPGLASYEQYF
D: TRBD1; V: TRBV12-3/TRBV12-4; size: -; J: TRBJ2-5; DNA: TGTGCCAGCAGTTTAGATTTAAGGGGGCAGGAGACCCAGTACTTC; CDR3: CASSLDLRGQETQYF
D: -; V: TRBV14; size: few; J: TRBJ1-5; DNA: TGTGCCCGGCATCAGCCCCAGCATTTT; CDR3: CARHQPQHF
D: -; V: TRBV2; size: few; J: TRBJ2-7; DNA: TGTGCCAGCAGCCAGGGGCCGGTGAACGAGCAGTACTTC; CDR3: CASSQGPVNEQYF
D: -; V: TRBV28; size: few; J: TRBJ1-6; DNA: TGTGCCAGCACGCCGGACTCCGCTGATCAGGGGACCCTCCACTTT; CDR3: CASTPDSADQGTLHF
D: -; V: TRBV29-1; size: -; J: TRBJ2-3; DNA: TGCAGCCTCCAATCCGGGCCTAGCACAGATACGCAGTATTTT; CDR3: CSLQSGPSTDTQYF
D: TRBD2; V: TRBV24-1; size: few; J: TRBJ2-3; DNA: TGTGCCACCAGTGACCCACTAGCGGATAGCACAGATACGCAGTATTTT; CDR3: CATSDPLADSTDTQYF